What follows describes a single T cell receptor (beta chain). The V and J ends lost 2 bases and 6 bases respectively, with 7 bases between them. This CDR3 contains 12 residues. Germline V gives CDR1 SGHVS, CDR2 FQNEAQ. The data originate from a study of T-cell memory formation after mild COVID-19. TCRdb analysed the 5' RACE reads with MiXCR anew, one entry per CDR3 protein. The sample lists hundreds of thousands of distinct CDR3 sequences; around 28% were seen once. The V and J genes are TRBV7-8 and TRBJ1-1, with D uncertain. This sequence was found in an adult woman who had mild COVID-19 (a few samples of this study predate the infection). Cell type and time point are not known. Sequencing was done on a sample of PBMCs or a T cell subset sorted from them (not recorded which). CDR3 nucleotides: TGTGCCAGCAGCTTATGGGAACCTGAAGCTTTCTTT. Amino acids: CASSLWEPEAFF. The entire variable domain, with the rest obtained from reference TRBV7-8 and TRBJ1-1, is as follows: GAGVSQSPRYKVAKRGQDVALRCDPISGHVSLFWYQQALGQGPEFLTYFQNEAQLDKSGLPSDRFFAERPEGSVSTLKIQRTQQEDSAVYLCASSLWEPEAFFGQGTRLTVV.